This is a list of T cell receptor beta chains from one sample in a study of metastatic and nonmetastatic thyroid tumors. TCRdb redid the clone calls on the PCR reads using MiXCR. The table includes about 53,000 clones, 20% to 25% detected once. The sample comprised blood. The receptors were gathered from a female donor with papillary thyroid cancer or a benign thyroid nodule (not recorded which). Some clones in this sample may be carry-over from other donors' samples. Each CDR3 is given with its conserved first and last residue. A D gene is named only where the DNA matches it firmly. For some rows the clone size is stated as once, few or many, or as a class when expanded; others skip it.

V	D	J	size	CDR3	DNA
TRBV6-1	NA	TRBJ2-6	NA	CARSALAWGANVVNF	TGTGCCAGAAGTGCACTAGCGTGGGGGGCCAACGTCGTGAATTTC
TRBV3-1	NA	TRBJ2-1	many	CASSQVYKNEQFF	TGTGCCAGCAGCCAAGTCTACAAAAATGAGCAGTTCTTC
TRBV28	NA	TRBJ2-7	many	CASTRGIYEQYF	TGTGCCAGCACCCGGGGAATCTACGAGCAGTACTTC
TRBV4-1	NA	TRBJ2-7	NA	CASSQGWEYEQYF	TGCGCCAGCAGCCAGGGGTGGGAGTACGAGCAGTACTTC
TRBV3-1	NA	TRBJ2-2	many	CASSLPLWGTTGELFF	TGTGCCAGCAGCCTCCCTCTCTGGGGGACCACCGGGGAGCTGTTTTTT
TRBV20-1	TRBD2	TRBJ2-1	NA	CSATLGSSGSSYNEQFF	TGCAGTGCTACCTTAGGGTCTAGCGGGAGCTCCTACAATGAGCAGTTCTTC
TRBV20-1	TRBD2	TRBJ2-7	many	CSARDGGRDEQYF	TGCAGTGCTAGAGACGGCGGGAGGGACGAGCAGTACTTC
TRBV4-2	NA	TRBJ1-6	many	CASSQPDSRNSPLHF	TGTGCCAGCAGCCAACCGGACAGTCGTAACTCACCCCTCCACTTT
TRBV12-5	NA	TRBJ2-4	NA	CASGSTTTRTALDKNIQYF	TGTGCTAGTGGTTCCACCACTACCCGGACAGCACTAGACAAAAACATTCAGTACTTC
TRBV20-1	TRBD1	TRBJ2-5	NA	CSARKFDGTGGKSQYF	TGCAGTGCTAGAAAGTTTGATGGGACAGGGGGAAAGAGCCAGTACTTC
TRBV20-1	NA	TRBJ2-7	many	CSARDIVTTEQYF	TGCAGTGCTAGAGATATAGTCACCACCGAGCAGTACTTC
TRBV24-1	NA	TRBJ2-3	NA	CATSDRAVGRDTQYF	TGTGCCACCAGCGATCGCGCAGTGGGACGGGATACGCAGTATTTT
TRBV6-1	TRBD2	TRBJ2-3	few	CASSEFSGGADTQYF	TGTGCCAGCAGTGAATTTAGCGGGGGGGCAGATACGCAGTATTTT
TRBV6-1	NA	TRBJ1-4	many	CASSSINEKLFF	TGTGCCAGCAGTTCCATCAATGAAAAACTGTTTTTT
TRBV28	NA	TRBJ2-5	many	CASSLGLGEVGETQYF	TGTGCCAGCAGTTTAGGGTTAGGGGAGGTAGGGGAGACCCAGTACTTC
TRBV28	NA	TRBJ2-2	many	CATPKGETGELFF	TGTGCCACCCCCAAGGGCGAGACCGGGGAGCTGTTTTTT
TRBV5-1	NA	TRBJ2-3	once	CASSPRSRTDTQYF	TGCGCCAGCAGCCCACGGTCCCGCACAGATACGCAGTATTTT
TRBV10-3	TRBD1	TRBJ2-6	many	CAISDRDRANVLTF	TGTGCCATCAGCGACAGGGATAGGGCCAACGTCCTGACTTTC
TRBV20-1	TRBD1	TRBJ1-4	many	CSARSDRGNEKLFF	TGCAGTGCTCGGTCCGACAGGGGAAATGAAAAACTGTTTTTT
TRBV6-1	NA	TRBJ2-4	many	CASLPVSAKNIQYF	TGTGCCAGCCTGCCTGTGTCGGCCAAAAACATTCAGTACTTC
TRBV4-1	NA	TRBJ1-5	NA	CASSSQGLNQPQHF	TGCGCCAGCAGCAGTCAGGGGTTAAATCAGCCCCAGCATTTT
TRBV7-8	NA	TRBJ1-3	many	CASNFGDSGNTIYF	TGTGCCAGCAATTTCGGTGACTCTGGAAACACCATATATTTT
TRBV7-6	TRBD2	TRBJ2-7	many	CASSLRLAGHEQYF	TGTGCCAGCAGCTTACGGCTAGCGGGACACGAGCAGTACTTC
TRBV6-1	TRBD2	TRBJ2-1	many	CASSKKRTSGMGQFF	TGTGCCAGCAGTAAAAAGAGGACTAGCGGGATGGGGCAGTTCTTC
TRBV14	NA	TRBJ2-1	many	CASSQPRDITYNEQFF	TGTGCCAGCAGCCAGCCCCGGGACATCACCTACAATGAGCAGTTCTTC
TRBV28	TRBD2	TRBJ2-1	many	CASSFSARAGEHNEQFF	TGTGCCAGCAGTTTTTCAGCCCGGGCGGGAGAACACAATGAGCAGTTCTTC
TRBV19	NA	TRBJ1-2	NA	CASNTLTGPINGYTF	TGTGCCAGTAATACCTTAACCGGGCCTATCAATGGATACACCTTC
TRBV6-1	NA	TRBJ2-6	many	CASTLSGNGANVLTF	TGTGCCAGCACCCTGTCCGGTAATGGGGCCAACGTCCTGACTTTC
TRBV2	TRBD2	TRBJ2-1	many	CASKVGVAGTGEQFF	TGTGCCAGCAAAGTGGGAGTAGCGGGAACGGGGGAGCAGTTCTTC
TRBV2	TRBD1	TRBJ1-1	NA	CASRETQGAPRALF	TGTGCCAGCAGAGAAACCCAGGGGGCGCCCAGAGCTCTCTTT
TRBV6-1	NA	TRBJ2-1	once	CSRSAGGRNEQFF	TGTTCCAGAAGTGCCGGGGGTAGGAATGAGCAGTTCTTC
TRBV6-1	TRBD2	TRBJ2-1	NA	CASSALAGGPNEQFF	TGTGCCAGCAGCGCACTAGCGGGAGGGCCGAATGAGCAGTTCTTC
TRBV11-2	NA	TRBJ2-1	many	CASSPRGGAGQFF	TGTGCCAGCAGCCCCCGCGGGGGCGCGGGGCAGTTCTTC
TRBV14	NA	TRBJ2-5	NA	CASSQEMGETKYF	TGTGCCAGCAGCCAAGAGATGGGCGAGACCAAGTACTTC
TRBV5-1	TRBD2	TRBJ2-2	many	CASSMLAAANTGELFF	TGCGCCAGCAGTATGCTAGCGGCCGCGAACACCGGGGAGCTGTTTTTT
TRBV5-8	NA	TRBJ2-1	many	CASSGGDSYNEQFF	TGTGCCAGCAGCGGAGGGGACTCCTACAATGAGCAGTTCTTC
TRBV20-1	NA	TRBJ2-1	many	CSADRQESSYNEQFF	TGCAGTGCGGATAGACAGGAAAGCTCCTACAATGAGCAGTTCTTC
TRBV28	TRBD1	TRBJ2-5	many	CASRGTGRGETQYF	TGTGCCAGCAGGGGGACAGGAAGGGGGGAGACCCAGTACTTC
TRBV2	NA	TRBJ2-7	many	CASSPPSYEQYF	TGTGCCAGCAGCCCCCCGTCCTACGAGCAGTACTTC
TRBV24-1	TRBD2	TRBJ2-3	many	CATVGRENTDTQYF	TGTGCCACCGTAGGGCGGGAGAACACAGATACGCAGTATTTT
TRBV24-1	TRBD2	TRBJ2-3	many	CATGTSGSGTDTQYF	TGTGCCACAGGGACTAGCGGGAGTGGCACAGATACGCAGTATTTT
TRBV18	NA	TRBJ1-4	NA	CASSPLTPYRSPNEKLFF	TGTGCCAGCTCACCGCTCACGCCGTACAGGTCCCCTAATGAAAAACTGTTTTTT
TRBV7-9	NA	TRBJ1-1	many	CASNQGSEAFF	TGTGCCAGCAACCAGGGCTCTGAAGCTTTCTTT
TRBV7-9	TRBD2	TRBJ2-7	many	CASSSPQAGGYEQYF	TGTGCCAGCAGCTCCCCTCAAGCGGGAGGGTACGAGCAGTACTTC
TRBV18	TRBD1	TRBJ1-6	NA	CASSQKQGSSPLHF	TGTGCCAGCTCACAAAAACAGGGGAGTTCACCCCTCCACTTT
TRBV15	TRBD1	TRBJ1-1	many	CATSDRRGFTEAFF	TGTGCCACCAGCGACCGCAGGGGGTTCACTGAAGCTTTCTTT
TRBV11-3	TRBD2	TRBJ2-2	NA	CASSQDGSGSTGELFF	TGTGCCAGCAGTCAAGACGGTAGCGGGAGCACCGGGGAGCTGTTTTTT
TRBV19	NA	TRBJ2-7	many	CASSREGDVYEQYF	TGTGCCAGTAGTCGTGAGGGAGACGTTTACGAGCAGTACTTC
TRBV28	TRBD1	TRBJ2-2	NA	CARRPGQARAGELFF	TGTGCCCGCAGGCCGGGACAGGCGAGGGCCGGGGAGCTGTTTTTT
TRBV15	NA	TRBJ1-4	many	CATSRSPVGTTVLTNEKLFF	TGTGCCACCAGCAGATCCCCCGTGGGGACCACCGTATTAACTAATGAAAAACTGTTTTTT
TRBV28	TRBD1	TRBJ1-4	NA	CARTYTDRGREKLFF	TGTGCCAGAACATACACGGACAGGGGAAGGGAAAAACTGTTTTTT
TRBV3-1	NA	TRBJ1-1	NA	CASSQKRQGNTEAFF	TGTGCCAGCAGCCAAAAGAGGCAGGGGAACACTGAAGCTTTCTTT
TRBV6-2/TRBV6-3	TRBD2	TRBJ2-7	few	CASGQLVRTSGVLDEQYF	TGTGCCAGTGGACAACTTGTGAGGACTAGCGGGGTCCTAGACGAGCAGTACTTC
TRBV4-1	TRBD2	TRBJ2-3	many	CASSLGIGLVGSDTQYF	TGCGCCAGCAGCCTCGGCATCGGACTAGTGGGGTCAGATACGCAGTATTTT